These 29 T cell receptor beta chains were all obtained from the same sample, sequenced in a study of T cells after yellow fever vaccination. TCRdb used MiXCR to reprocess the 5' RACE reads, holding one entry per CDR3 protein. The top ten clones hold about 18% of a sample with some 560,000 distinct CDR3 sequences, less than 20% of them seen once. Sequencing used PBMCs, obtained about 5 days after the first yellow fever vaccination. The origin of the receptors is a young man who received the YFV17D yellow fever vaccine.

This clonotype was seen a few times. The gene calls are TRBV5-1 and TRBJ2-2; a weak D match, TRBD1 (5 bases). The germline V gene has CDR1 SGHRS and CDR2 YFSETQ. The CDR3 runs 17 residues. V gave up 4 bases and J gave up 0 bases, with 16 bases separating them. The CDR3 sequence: CASSVQVVVANTGELFF. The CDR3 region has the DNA TGCGCCAGCAGCGTACAGGTAGTGGTTGCGAACACCGGGGAGCTGTTTTTT.

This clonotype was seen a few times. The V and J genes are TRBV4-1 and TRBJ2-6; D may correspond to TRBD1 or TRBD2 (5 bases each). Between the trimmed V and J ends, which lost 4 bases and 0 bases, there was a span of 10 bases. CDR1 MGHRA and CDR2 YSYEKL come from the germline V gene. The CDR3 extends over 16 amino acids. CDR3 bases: TGCGCCAGCAGCCCTTTGGGGGACTCTGGGGCCAACGTCCTGACTTTC. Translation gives CASSPLGDSGANVLTF.

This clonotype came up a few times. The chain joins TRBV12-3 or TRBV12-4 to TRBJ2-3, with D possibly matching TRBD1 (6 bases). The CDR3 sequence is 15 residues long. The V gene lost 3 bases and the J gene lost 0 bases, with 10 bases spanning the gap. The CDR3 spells CASSFYRVSTDTQYF. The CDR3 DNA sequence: TGTGCCAGCAGTTTTTACAGGGTCAGCACAGATACGCAGTATTTT.

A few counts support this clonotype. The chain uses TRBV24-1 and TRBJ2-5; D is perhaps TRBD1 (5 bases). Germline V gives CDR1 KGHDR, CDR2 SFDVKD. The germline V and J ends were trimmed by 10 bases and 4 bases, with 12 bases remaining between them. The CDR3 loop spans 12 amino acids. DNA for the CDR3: TGTGCCACAGCAGGGTTTGGAGAGACCCAGTACTTC. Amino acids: CATAGFGETQYF.

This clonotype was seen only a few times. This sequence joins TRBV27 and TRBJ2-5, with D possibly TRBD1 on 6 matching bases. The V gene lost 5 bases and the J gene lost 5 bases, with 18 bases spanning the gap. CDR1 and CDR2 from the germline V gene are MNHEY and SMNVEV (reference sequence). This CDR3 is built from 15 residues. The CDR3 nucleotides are TGTGCCAGCAGTACCTCGACAGGATGGGGGGAGACCCAGTACTTC. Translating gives CASSTSTGWGETQYF.

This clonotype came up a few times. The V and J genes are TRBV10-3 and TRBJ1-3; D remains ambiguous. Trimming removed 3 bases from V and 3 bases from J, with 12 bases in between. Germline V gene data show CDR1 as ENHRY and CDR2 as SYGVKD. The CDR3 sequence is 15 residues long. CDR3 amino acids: CAISDVQPIGNTIYF. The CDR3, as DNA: TGTGCCATCAGTGATGTTCAGCCGATTGGAAACACCATATATTTT.

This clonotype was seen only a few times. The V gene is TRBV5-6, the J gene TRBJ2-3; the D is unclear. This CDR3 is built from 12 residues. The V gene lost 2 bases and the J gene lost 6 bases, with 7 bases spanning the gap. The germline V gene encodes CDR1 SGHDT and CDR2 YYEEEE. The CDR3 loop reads CASSLDPDTQYF. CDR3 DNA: TGTGCCAGCAGCTTAGACCCCGATACGCAGTATTTT.

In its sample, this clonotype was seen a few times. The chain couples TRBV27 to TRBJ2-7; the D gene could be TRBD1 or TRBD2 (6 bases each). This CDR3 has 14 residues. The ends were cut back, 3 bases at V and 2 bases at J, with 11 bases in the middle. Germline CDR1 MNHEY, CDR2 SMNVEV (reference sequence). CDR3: CASSFGGGTYEQYV. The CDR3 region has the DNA TGTGCCAGCAGTTTTGGAGGGGGTACCTACGAGCAGTACGTC.

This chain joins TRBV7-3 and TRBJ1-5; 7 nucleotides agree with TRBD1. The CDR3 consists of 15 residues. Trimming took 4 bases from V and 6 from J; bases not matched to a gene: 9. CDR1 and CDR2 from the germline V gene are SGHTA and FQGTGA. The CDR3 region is CASSSNGGGRQPQHF. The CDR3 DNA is TGTGCCAGCAGCTCTAACGGAGGGGGCCGTCAGCCCCAGCATTTT.

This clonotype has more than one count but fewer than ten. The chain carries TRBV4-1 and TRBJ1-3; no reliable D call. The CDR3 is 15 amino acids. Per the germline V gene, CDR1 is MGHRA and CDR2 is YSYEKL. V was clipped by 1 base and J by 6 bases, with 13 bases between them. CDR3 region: CASSQAPLPANTIYF. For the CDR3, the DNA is TGCGCCAGCAGCCAAGCTCCCCTCCCGGCAAACACCATATATTTT.

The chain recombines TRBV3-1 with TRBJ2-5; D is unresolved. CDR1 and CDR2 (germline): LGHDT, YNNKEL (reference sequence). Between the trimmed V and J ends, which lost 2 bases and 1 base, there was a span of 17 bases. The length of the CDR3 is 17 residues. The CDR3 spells CASSQRRSTELQETQYF. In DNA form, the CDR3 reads TGTGCCAGCAGCCAACGGCGATCGACGGAACTCCAAGAGACCCAGTACTTC.

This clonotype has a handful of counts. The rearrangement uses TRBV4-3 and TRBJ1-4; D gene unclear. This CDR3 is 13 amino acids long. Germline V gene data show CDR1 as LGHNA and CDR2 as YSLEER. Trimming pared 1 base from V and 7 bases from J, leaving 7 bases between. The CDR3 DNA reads TGCGCCAGCAGCCAAGCCGGGTCTGAAAAACTGTTTTTT. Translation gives CASSQAGSEKLFF.

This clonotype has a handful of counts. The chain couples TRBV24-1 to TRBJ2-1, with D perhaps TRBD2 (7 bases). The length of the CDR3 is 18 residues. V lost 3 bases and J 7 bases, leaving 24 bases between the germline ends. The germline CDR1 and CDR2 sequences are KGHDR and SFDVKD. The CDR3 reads CATSDVPRGAGVENEQFF. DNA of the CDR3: TGTGCCACCAGTGATGTCCCCCGGGGGGCGGGGGTCGAAAATGAGCAGTTCTTC.

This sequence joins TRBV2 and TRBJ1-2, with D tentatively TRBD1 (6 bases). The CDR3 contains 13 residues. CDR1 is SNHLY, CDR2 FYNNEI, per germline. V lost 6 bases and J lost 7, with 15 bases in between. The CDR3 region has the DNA TGTGCCAGCAGGCGCCTGACAGGTCGTGGCTACACCTTC. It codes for CASRRLTGRGYTF. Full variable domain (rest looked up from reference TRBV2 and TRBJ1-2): EPEVTQTPSHQVTQMGQEVILRCVPISNHLYFYWYRQILGQKVEFLVSFYNNEISEKSEIFDDQFSVERPDGSNFTLKIRSTKLEDSAMYFCASRRLTGRGYTFGSGTRLTVV.

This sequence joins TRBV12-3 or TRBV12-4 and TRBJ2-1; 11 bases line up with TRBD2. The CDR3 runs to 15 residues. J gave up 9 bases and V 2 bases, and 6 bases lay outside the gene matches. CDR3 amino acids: CASSLIAGGHGEQFF. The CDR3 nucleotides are TGTGCCAGCAGTTTAATAGCGGGGGGGCATGGTGAGCAGTTCTTC.

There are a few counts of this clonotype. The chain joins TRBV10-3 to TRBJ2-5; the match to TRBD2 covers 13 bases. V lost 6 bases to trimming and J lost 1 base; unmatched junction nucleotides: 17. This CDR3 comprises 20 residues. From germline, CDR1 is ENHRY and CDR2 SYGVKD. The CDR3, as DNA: TGTGCCATCAGGCGCGGACTAGCGGGGGTCGGGGACGAGATCCAAGAGACCCAGTACTTC. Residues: CAIRRGLAGVGDEIQETQYF.

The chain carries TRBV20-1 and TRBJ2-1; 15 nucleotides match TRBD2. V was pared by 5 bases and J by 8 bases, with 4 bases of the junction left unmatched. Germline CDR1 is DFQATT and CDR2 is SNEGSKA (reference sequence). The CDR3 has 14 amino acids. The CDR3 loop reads CSAPRTSGGDEQFF. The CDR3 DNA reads TGCAGTGCTCCTCGGACTAGCGGGGGGGATGAGCAGTTCTTC.

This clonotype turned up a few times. DNA of the CDR3: TGTGCCAGCAGCTTCGAAGCGGGACAGATGTCCTACGAGCAGTACTTC. As protein: CASSFEAGQMSYEQYF. The rearrangement joins TRBV7-9 to TRBJ2-7, with D perhaps assigned TRBD1 or TRBD2 (7 bases each). Trimming pared 3 bases from V and 1 base from J, leaving 16 bases between. CDR1 and CDR2 (germline): SEHNR, FQNEAQ (reference sequence). This CDR3 is 16 amino acids long.

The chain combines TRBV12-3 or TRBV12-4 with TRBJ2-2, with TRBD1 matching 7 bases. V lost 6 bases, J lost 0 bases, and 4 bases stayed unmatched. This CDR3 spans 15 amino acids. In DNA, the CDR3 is TGTGCCAGCAGCACGGACAGGTCGAACACCGGGGAGCTGTTTTTT. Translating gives CASSTDRSNTGELFF.

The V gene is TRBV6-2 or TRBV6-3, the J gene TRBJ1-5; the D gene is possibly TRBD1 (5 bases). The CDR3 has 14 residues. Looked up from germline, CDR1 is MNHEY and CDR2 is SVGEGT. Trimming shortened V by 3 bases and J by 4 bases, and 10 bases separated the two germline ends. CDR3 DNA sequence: TGTGCCAGCAGTTATAAGGGGATTAATCAGCCCCAGCATTTT. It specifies CASSYKGINQPQHF.

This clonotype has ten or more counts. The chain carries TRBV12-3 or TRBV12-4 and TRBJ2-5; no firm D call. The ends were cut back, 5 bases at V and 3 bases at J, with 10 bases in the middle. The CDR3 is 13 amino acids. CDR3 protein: CASSVLVKETQYF. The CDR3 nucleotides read TGTGCCAGCAGTGTATTGGTGAAAGAGACCCAGTACTTC.

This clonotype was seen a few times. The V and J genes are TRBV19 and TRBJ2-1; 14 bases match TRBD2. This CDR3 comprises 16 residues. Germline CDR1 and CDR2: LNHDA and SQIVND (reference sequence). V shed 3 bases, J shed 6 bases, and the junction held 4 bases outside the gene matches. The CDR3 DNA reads TGTGCCAGTAGTATCCCGACTAGCGGGGGGGCCAATGAGCAGTTCTTC. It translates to CASSIPTSGGANEQFF.

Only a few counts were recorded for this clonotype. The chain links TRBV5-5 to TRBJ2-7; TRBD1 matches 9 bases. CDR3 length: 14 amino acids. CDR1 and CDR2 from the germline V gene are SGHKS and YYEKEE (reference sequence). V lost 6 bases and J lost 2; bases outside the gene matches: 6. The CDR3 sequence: CASTTNRGPYEQYF. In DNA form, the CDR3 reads TGTGCCAGCACGACGAACAGGGGGCCCTACGAGCAGTACTTC.

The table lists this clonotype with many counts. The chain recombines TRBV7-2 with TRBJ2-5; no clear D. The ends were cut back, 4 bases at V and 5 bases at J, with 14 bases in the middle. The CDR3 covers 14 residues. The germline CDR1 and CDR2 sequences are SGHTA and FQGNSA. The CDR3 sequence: CASSSGVPYETQYF. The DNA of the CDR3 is TGTGCCAGCAGCTCCGGTGTCCCCTACGAGACCCAGTACTTC.

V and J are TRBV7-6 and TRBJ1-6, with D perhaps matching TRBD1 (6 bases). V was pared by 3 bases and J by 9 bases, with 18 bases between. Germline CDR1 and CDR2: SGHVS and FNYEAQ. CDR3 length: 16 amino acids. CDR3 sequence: CASSFHPGDGSSPLHF. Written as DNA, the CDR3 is TGTGCCAGCAGCTTTCACCCAGGGGATGGGAGTTCACCCCTCCACTTT.

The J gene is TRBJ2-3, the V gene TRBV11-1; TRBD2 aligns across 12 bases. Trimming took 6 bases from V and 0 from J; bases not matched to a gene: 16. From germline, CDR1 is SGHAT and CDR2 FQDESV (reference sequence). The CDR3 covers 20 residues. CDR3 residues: CASSHIRLAGGNHSTDTQYF. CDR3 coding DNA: TGTGCCAGCAGTCACATAAGGCTAGCGGGGGGGAACCACAGCACAGATACGCAGTATTTT. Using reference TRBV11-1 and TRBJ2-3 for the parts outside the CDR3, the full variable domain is EAEVAQSPRYKITEKSQAVAFWCDPISGHATLYWYRQILGQGPELLVQFQDESVVDDSQLPKDRFSAERLKGVDSTLKIQPAELGDSAMYLCASSHIRLAGGNHSTDTQYFGPGTRLTVL.

CDR3 in amino acids: CASSLGVLPQETQYF. The CDR3 DNA reads TGTGCCAGCAGCTTAGGGGTCCTACCCCAAGAGACCCAGTACTTC. V is TRBV7-8 and J is TRBJ2-5; D is ambiguous. This CDR3 has 15 amino acids. The germline gives CDR1 SGHVS, CDR2 FQNEAQ. V lost 1 base and J lost 1, with 10 bases in between.

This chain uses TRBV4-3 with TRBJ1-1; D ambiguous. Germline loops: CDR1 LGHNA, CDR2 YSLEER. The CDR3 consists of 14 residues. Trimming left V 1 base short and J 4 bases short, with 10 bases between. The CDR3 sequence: CASSQASLGTEAFF. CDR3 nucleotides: TGCGCCAGCAGCCAAGCTAGTTTGGGCACTGAAGCTTTCTTT.

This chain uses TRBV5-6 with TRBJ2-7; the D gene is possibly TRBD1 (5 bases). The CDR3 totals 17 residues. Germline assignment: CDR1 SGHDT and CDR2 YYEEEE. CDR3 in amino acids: CASSFGYKTATAYKQYV. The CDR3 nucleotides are TGTGCCAGCAGCTTCGGATACAAGACAGCTACGGCCTACAAGCAGTACGTC.